A selection of T cell receptor beta chains follows, all from one sample in a study of breast tumors, draining lymph nodes, adjacent tissues. TCRdb used MiXCR to reprocess the multiplex PCR reads, holding one entry per CDR3 protein. The sample has approximately 280,000 distinct CDR3 sequences, 30% seen once; the top ten hold 0.85% to 1.2%. Sequenced sample: axillary lymph node tissue. Receptor source: a female donor with breast cancer. Some clones in this sample may be carry-over from other donors' samples. Each CDR3 is given with its conserved first and last residue. The D gene is left open where the match is weak. Not every row has a clone size; where given, it reads once, few, many or a size class.

>TRBV12-3/TRBV12-4|13|-|TRBJ2-1|TRBD1
TGTGCCAGCAGCCCAACTACCGGGACAGATCAGTTCTTC
CASSPTTGTDQFF
>TRBV20-1|14|many|TRBJ2-1|-
TGCAGTGCTCCTTCCGAAAGCTCCTACAATGAGCAGTTCTTC
CSAPSESSYNEQFF
>TRBV27|13|few|TRBJ2-3|-
TGTGCCAGTCGGACAACTAGCACAGATACGCAGTATTTT
CASRTTSTDTQYF
>TRBV30|13|many|TRBJ2-5|-
TGTGCCTGGACGTTAGGTATCCAAGAGACCCAGTACTTC
CAWTLGIQETQYF
>TRBV9|15|many|TRBJ2-3|-
TGTGCCAGCAGCGTCCTGACCTCTAGCACAGATACGCAGTATTTT
CASSVLTSSTDTQYF
>TRBV5-6|15|many|TRBJ2-5|TRBD2
TGTGCCAGCAGCTTGGATAGGCTAGCGGGGGAGACCCAGTACTTC
CASSLDRLAGETQYF
>TRBV25-1|16|once|TRBJ2-7|TRBD1
TGTGCCAGCAGACCAACAGGGGGGACAGTAGCCTACGAGCAGTACTTC
CASRPTGGTVAYEQYF
>TRBV7-6|14|-|TRBJ1-2|TRBD1
TGTGCCAGCAGCCGGGGGACAGAAACCTATGGCTACACCTTC
CASSRGTETYGYTF
>TRBV7-9|15|-|TRBJ1-1|-
TGTGCCAGCAGCCCCTCAGGACGGGTGAACACTGAAGCTTTCTTT
CASSPSGRVNTEAFF
>TRBV20-1|17|many|TRBJ2-1|TRBD2
TGCAGTGCTAGAGATCCGGGGCTACTAGCGGGGATCAATGAGCAGTTCTTC
CSARDPGLLAGINEQFF